This T cell receptor beta chain came from a study of blood T cell repertoires in COVID-19 (dated by TCRdb to 2018 to 2021). Regarding the complete study: The collaborator samples originated in the United States, Italy and Spain and spanned the acute and convalescent phases of COVID-19. Where available, HLA class I and class II types were taken from metadata supplied by the sample provider and were not determined by assay-based typing. The prospective study material was composed of cDNA or gDNA derived from T cells, B-cell-depleted T cells, or PBMCs. The samples were drawn from the first 160 participants of the ongoing ImmuneRACE study and from 1,200 or so subjects provided by 6 global collaborators. The sample metadata nearly always contained a de-identified subject ID, COVID-19 status, age in years and sex. Deeply sampled blood TCRbeta repertoires from subjects exposed to, actively infected with, or recovered from COVID-19 were included in the dataset. The repertoires were made available in a free public database intended to serve as a resource for research on the immune response to SARS-CoV-2.

The investigation overall reported the following: Clinical and demographic metadata were provided uncurated, with the amount varying by source and participant.

Collaborating institutions collected whole blood in K2EDTA tubes following their own protocols. For TCRbeta analysis, collaborators shipped samples in one of three forms: frozen whole blood, isolated PBMCs, or DNA extracted from either of those sample types. TCRbeta CDR3 regions were amplified from genomic DNA by means of the immunoSEQ Assay, a bias-controlled multiplex PCR. In the paper's pipeline: Within the assay, amplification of reference gene primers was used to estimate how many nucleated cells each sample contained. To quantify the absolute abundance of each unique TCRbeta CDR3 rearrangement, sequence reads were collapsed and filtered. Productive Simpson clonality was computed per sample as the square root of Simpson's diversity index over productive rearrangements. In TCRdb, the immuneACCESS table is reduced to in-frame sequences with V and J assigned. These tables do not hold every clone; where another copy was compared, an unresolved V gene accounts for under half, and the others remain unexplained. The V and J calls and clone size were taken over from that table, and D and trimming were inferred from the DNA. The sample contains about 160,000 clones, 85% of them found a single time. The ten biggest clones cover 3% to 3.5% of the sample.

This clone showed up just once. Its antigen specificity is not known. No qualities accompany the bases; no much larger clone lies one base away. Relative to germline, V is missing 5 bases and J is missing 7 bases, with 13 bases of the junction outside any gene match. From a lookup of the germline V gene (reference sequence), CDR1 and CDR2 are SGHKS and YYEKEE. Its CDR3 holds 15 amino acids, cysteine through phenylalanine. CDR3 DNA is the only sequence kept; it has 45 bases, read in frame from the first base. The sequence links TRBV5-5 to TRBJ1-2, and TRBD1 aligns with 8 junction nucleotides. The sample was peripheral blood. This sequence originates from a human donor with acute or convalescent COVID-19. The donor label of this sample is uncertain. CDR3 protein: CASRLLDRDDGGYTF. The DNA sequence is TGTGCCAGCAGACTTTTGGACAGGGACGACGGTGGCTACACCTTC.